The 11 T cell receptor beta chains reported below all come from one sample, sequenced in a study of T cells in Graves' hyperthyroidism and ophthalmopathy. TCR beta CDR3 regions were amplified from RNA. Using the HTBI primer set, a first-round RT-PCR was run on the TCR CDR3. Each CDR3 protein is one row after TCRdb ran MiXCR on the multiplex PCR reads. The data hold fewer than 600,000 distinct CDR3 sequences, with over 13% observed a single time. Material for sequencing was blood. Every receptor here comes from a woman aged 18-29 years with Graves' hyperthyroidism.

This clonotype was detected a few times. CDR3 amino acids: CASSLGLFSSYNEQFF. The CDR3 nucleotides read TGCGCCAGCAGCTTGGGACTTTTTAGCTCCTACAATGAGCAGTTCTTC. This rearrangement joins TRBV5-1 to TRBJ2-1; no definite D call. Germline V CDR1 and CDR2: SGHRS, YFSETQ. The CDR3 covers 16 residues. The V and J ends lost 0 bases and 0 bases respectively, with 10 bases between them.

This clonotype has a single count. The junction does not match germline at one end; this may be a read error. This chain connects TRBV7-9 to TRBJ2-1; D call uncertain. The CDR3 totals 16 residues. The V gene's germline CDR1 is SEHNR and CDR2 FQNEAQ (reference sequence). CDR3 in amino acids: CASSLNGQAHYNEQLF. CDR3 DNA sequence: TGTGCCAGCAGCTTAAACGGGCAGGCCCACTACAATGAGCAGCTCTTC.

This clonotype was picked up many times. The V and J genes are TRBV11-2 and TRBJ2-7; 9 bases fit TRBD1. After removal of 6 bases from V and 2 bases from J, the junction contained 5 bases not matched to a gene. There are 14 residues in the CDR3. CDR1 and CDR2 from the germline V gene are SGHAT and FQNNGV. The CDR3 here is CASSRDRGAYEQYV. In nucleotides, the CDR3 is TGTGCCAGCAGTCGAGACAGGGGGGCCTACGAGCAGTACGTC.

This clonotype has at least ten counts. The rearrangement links TRBV5-1 to TRBJ2-7, with D tentatively TRBD1 (5 bases). V dropped 4 bases and J dropped 0 bases, with 14 bases sitting between them. The CDR3 has 15 residues. Germline CDR1 and CDR2: SGHRS and YFSETQ. CDR3 coding DNA: TGCGCCAGCAGCAGGGGTGACAGTTTCTCCTACGAGCAGTACTTC. Amino acids: CASSRGDSFSYEQYF. The full variable domain, rest sourced from reference TRBV5-1 and TRBJ2-7, is KAGVTQTPRYLIKTRGQQVTLSCSPISGHRSVSWYQQTPGQGLQFLFEYFSETQRNKGNFPGRFSGRQFSNSRSEMNVSTLELGDSALYLCASSRGDSFSYEQYFGPGTRLTVT.

This clonotype was recorded many times. The chain couples TRBV7-2 to TRBJ1-5; D not certain. Germline assignment: CDR1 SGHTA and CDR2 FQGNSA. With 0 bases removed from V and 5 bases from J, the gap between germline ends came to 2 bases. CDR3 length: 12 residues. This CDR3 reads CASSLAYQPQHF. DNA for the CDR3: TGTGCCAGCAGCTTAGCTTATCAGCCCCAGCATTTT. The variable domain in full, with the rest retrieved from reference TRBV7-2 and TRBJ1-5, is GAGVSQSPSNKVTEKGKDVELRCDPISGHTALYWYRQSLGQGLEFLIYFQGNSAPDKSGLPSDRFSAERTGGSVSTLTIQRTQQEDSAVYLCASSLAYQPQHFGDGTRLSIL.

This clonotype was found many times. The V and J genes are TRBV5-1 and TRBJ2-3; D perhaps matches TRBD2 (7 bases). The V end lost 0 bases, the J end lost 3 bases, and 17 bases lay between the germline ends. Germline loops: CDR1 SGHRS, CDR2 YFSETQ. This CDR3 comprises 17 residues. The CDR3 sequence: CASSLAPKGGATDTQYF. Written as DNA, the CDR3 is TGCGCCAGCAGCTTGGCCCCAAAGGGGGGGGCAACAGATACGCAGTATTTT.

This clonotype was seen more than once but under ten times. A read error is possible here, since a much larger clone lies one base away. The CDR3 DNA is TGTGCCAGCAGTTTATCCCCGAACAGGGAACTTCACTATGGCCACACCTTC. Residues: CASSLSPNRELHYGHTF. The chain combines TRBV27 with TRBJ1-2, with D tentatively TRBD1 (6 bases). The germline V gene has CDR1 MNHEY and CDR2 SMNVEV (reference sequence). CDR3 length equals 17 residues.

The V call is TRBV4-1, the J call TRBJ1-5; 7 bases align to TRBD1. This CDR3 is 18 amino acids long. Germline CDR1 and CDR2: MGHRA and YSYEKL. The J segment lost 0 bases and the V segment lost 2 bases, leaving 10 bases of the junction unmatched. The CDR3 spells CASSQRPTGENSNQPQHF. The CDR3 nucleotides are TGCGCCAGCAGCCAAAGACCCACAGGGGAAAATAGCAATCAGCCCCAGCATTTT.

The chain carries TRBV12-5 and TRBJ2-1; D is perhaps TRBD1 (6 bases). Germline V CDR1 and CDR2: LGHNT, FRNRAP. The ends were cut back, 4 bases at V and 3 bases at J, with 25 bases in the middle. The CDR3 length is 19 residues. The chain's CDR3 is CASGSGIARDKESYNEQFF. CDR3 DNA sequence: TGTGCTAGTGGTTCCGGTATAGCACGGGACAAAGAAAGCTACAATGAGCAGTTCTTC. Full variable domain (remainder filled in from reference TRBV12-5 and TRBJ2-1): DARVTQTPRHKVTEMGQEVTMRCQPILGHNTVFWYRQTMMQGLELLAYFRNRAPLDDSGMPKDRFSAEMPDATLATLKIQPSEPRDSAVYFCASGSGIARDKESYNEQFFGPGTRLTVL.

The V call is TRBV7-9, the J call TRBJ2-7, with TRBD1 identical over 7 bases. Unmatched junction bases numbered 17, after V lost 6 bases and J lost 3 bases. The length of the CDR3 is 17 residues. The germline gives CDR1 SEHNR, CDR2 FQNEAQ (reference sequence). The CDR3 reads CASRPGQAPGPHYEQYF. In DNA, the CDR3 is TGTGCCAGCAGGCCAGGACAGGCGCCTGGTCCTCACTACGAGCAGTACTTC. Filled out from reference TRBV7-9 and TRBJ2-7, the complete variable domain reads DTGVSQNPRHKITKRGQNVTFRCDPISEHNRLYWYRQTLGQGPEFLTYFQNEAQLEKSRLLSDRFSAERPKGSFSTLEIQRTEQGDSAMYLCASRPGQAPGPHYEQYFGPGTRLTVT.

This clonotype was counted ten times or more. The V gene is TRBV29-1, the J gene TRBJ2-1; the D gene is possibly TRBD2 (6 bases). CDR1 is SQVTM and CDR2 is ANQGSEA in the germline V gene. CDR3 size: 14 residues. The V end lost 6 bases, the J end lost 6 bases, and 18 bases lay between the germline ends. The CDR3 loop reads CSVALAALSNEQFF. Written as DNA, the CDR3 is TGCAGCGTCGCACTAGCCGCCCTCTCCAATGAGCAGTTCTTC.